These 14 T cell receptor beta chains were all obtained from the same sample, sequenced in a study of blood T cell repertoires in COVID-19. Sequenced by immunoSEQ multiplex PCR; TCRdb stores in-frame clones only, minus some. This sample has around 60,000 clones, with 80% to 95% found just once. The sequencing sample was made of peripheral blood. The receptor set was obtained from a man aged 45-60 years with active COVID-19.

The chain employs TRBV25-1 and TRBJ1-1; 8 bases map to TRBD1. With 7 bases clipped from V and 6 bases from J, the junction kept 4 bases outside the gene matches. CDR1 is MGHDK, CDR2 SYGVNS, per germline. CDR3 length: 12 amino acids. The DNA of the CDR3 is TGTGCCAGCATCGACAGGGGCGCTGAAGCTTTCTTT. Translating it yields CASIDRGAEAFF.

The rearrangement links TRBV6-6 to TRBJ1-2, with D hard to call. The germline gives CDR1 MNHNY, CDR2 SVGAGI (reference sequence). V dropped 4 bases and J dropped 8 bases, with 20 bases sitting between them. The length of the CDR3 is 15 residues. This chain's CDR3 is CASSLRTPSSEGYTF. The CDR3, as DNA: TGTGCCAGCAGTTTACGGACTCCTTCGTCGGAAGGCTACACCTTC.

The V gene is TRBV21-1, the J gene TRBJ2-1; TRBD1 is taken as the D call from the table, unchecked against the DNA. TRBV21-1 is a listed pseudogene. The CDR3 loop spans 13 amino acids. The CDR3 DNA sequence: TGTGCCAGCAGCAAAGGTCCGGGACATCTTCTGTTCTTC. Amino acids: CASSKGPGHLLFF.

The chain links TRBV19 to TRBJ2-1; maybe TRBD1 (5 bases). Germline V gene sequence: CDR1 LNHDA, CDR2 SQIVND (reference sequence). V shed 4 bases and J shed 15 bases, with 16 bases lying between them. This CDR3 region has 12 residues. CDR3 sequence (DNA): TGTGCCAGTAGTACTGGGGCCCAACGGTCGTTCTTC. It is translated as CASSTGAQRSFF.

The chain joins TRBV5-6 to TRBJ2-5, with 9 bases lining up with TRBD1. After removal of 3 bases from V and 4 bases from J, the junction contained 1 base not matched to a gene. Germline V gene sequence: CDR1 SGHDT, CDR2 YYEEEE. This CDR3 is built from 13 residues. The CDR3: CASSYRGRETQYF. Here the CDR3 DNA reads TGTGCCAGCAGCTACAGGGGGCGAGAGACCCAGTACTTC.

The V and J genes are TRBV28 and TRBJ1-3, with a weak D call TRBD1 (6 bases). Germline V lookup: CDR1 MDHEN, CDR2 SYDVKM. The CDR3 loop spans 15 amino acids. The ends were cut back, 6 bases at V and 0 bases at J, with 12 bases in the middle. CDR3 sequence reads: CASSRQGSSGNTIYF. CDR3 in DNA: TGTGCCAGCAGCCGTCAGGGGTCCTCTGGAAACACCATATATTTT. Using reference TRBV28 and TRBJ1-3 for the parts outside the CDR3, the full variable domain is DVKVTQSSRYLVKRTGEKVFLECVQDMDHENMFWYRQDPGLGLRLIYFSYDVKMKEKGDIPEGYSVSREKKERFSLILESASTNQTSMYLCASSRQGSSGNTIYFGEGSWLTVV.

In its sample, this clone was seen once. CDR3 region: CASSFLSSGSGFSVGEQFF. DNA of the CDR3: TGTGCCAGCAGTTTCCTGTCTAGCGGGAGTGGATTTAGCGTTGGTGAGCAGTTCTTC. The V and J genes are TRBV28 and TRBJ2-1, with 10 bases lining up with TRBD2. V gave up 3 bases and J gave up 9 bases; unmatched junction bases: 20. There are 19 residues in the CDR3. Germline values: CDR1 MDHEN, CDR2 SYDVKM.

This sequence joins TRBV19 and TRBJ2-7; perhaps TRBD1 as D (5 bases). Trimming pared 3 bases from V and 2 bases from J, leaving 14 bases between. Germline loops: CDR1 LNHDA, CDR2 SQIVND (reference sequence). This CDR3 region has 15 residues. The DNA of the CDR3 is TGTGCCAGTAGTATCGCTGACAGCTACCCCTACGAGCAGTACTTC. Translation: CASSIADSYPYEQYF.

This clone was picked up one time. The chain carries TRBV4-1 and TRBJ2-7, with TRBD1 matching 7 bases. Germline CDR1 is MGHRA and CDR2 is YSYEKL. CDR3 length: 17 amino acids. J lost 0 bases, V lost 0 bases, and 8 bases had no gene match. The CDR3 loop is CASSQEPATGPSYEQYF. Written as DNA, the CDR3 is TGCGCCAGCAGCCAAGAGCCTGCGACAGGGCCCTCCTACGAGCAGTACTTC.

CDR3 nucleotide sequence: TGTGCCATAGGGACTAGCGGGAGCCGGGAGCAGTACTTC. Protein: CAIGTSGSREQYF. The chain employs TRBV10-3 and TRBJ2-7, with 14 bases fitting TRBD2. J lost 7 bases, V lost 9 bases, and 5 bases had no gene match. Germline CDR1 reads ENHRY; CDR2 reads SYGVKD. The CDR3 covers 13 residues.

The CDR3 here is CASNSQDRLSYEQYF. The DNA for the CDR3 is TGTGCCAGCAACTCGCAGGACAGGTTATCCTACGAGCAGTACTTC. This rearrangement joins TRBV28 to TRBJ2-7; 7 bases agree with TRBD1. In germline, CDR1 is MDHEN, CDR2 SYDVKM. V lost 7 bases, J lost 1 base, and 10 bases stayed unmatched. The CDR3 totals 15 residues.

V is TRBV7-8 and J is TRBJ2-7; TRBD2 matches 13 bases. Germline CDR1 SGHVS, CDR2 FQNEAQ. V was pared by 5 bases and J by 4 bases, with 5 bases of the junction left unmatched. This CDR3 is built from 15 residues. This CDR3 reads CASSPWTSGSYEQYF. CDR3 nucleotides: TGTGCCAGCAGCCCTTGGACTAGCGGGAGTTACGAGCAGTACTTC. The variable domain in full, completed from reference TRBV7-8 and TRBJ2-7, reads GAGVSQSPRYKVAKRGQDVALRCDPISGHVSLFWYQQALGQGPEFLTYFQNEAQLDKSGLPSDRFFAERPEGSVSTLKIQRTQQEDSAVYLCASSPWTSGSYEQYFGPGTRLTVT.

V is TRBV11-2 and J is TRBJ2-2; 7 bases align to TRBD2. Per the germline V gene, CDR1 is SGHAT and CDR2 is FQNNGV. Trimming cost V 5 bases and J 6 bases; bases outside gene matches: 12. The CDR3 sequence is 16 residues long. In nucleotides, the CDR3 is TGTGCCAGCAGCCTACCAGCGGGAATAGGGTCCGGGGAGCTGTTTTTT. Its translation: CASSLPAGIGSGELFF.

V gene TRBV29-1 combines with J gene TRBJ2-2, with 9 bases that match TRBD2. Germline CDR1 SQVTM, CDR2 ANQGSEA. V was clipped by 7 bases and J by 4 bases; unmatched bases: 16. The CDR3 has 17 amino acids. The CDR3 coding sequence is TGCAGCGCAACCTACCGATCCGGGACTAGCTTCACCGGGGAGCTGTTTTTT. Its translation: CSATYRSGTSFTGELFF.